The table lists the clone carrying this T cell receptor beta chain with a few counts. The V gene's germline CDR1 is MNHEY and CDR2 SVGAGI. V lost 3 bases to trimming and J lost 5 bases, with 14 bases between them. The CDR3 length is 14 residues. Sequencing used immunoSEQ multiplex PCR; TCRdb keeps in-frame clones, though not all of them. The sample shows about 680,000 clones, more than 70% of them seen only once. These data belong to a study of Ad26.COV2.S vaccination and SARS-CoV-2 variants. The treatment here: 15 to 20 received Ad26.COV2.S at low or high dose, single or two shots; five or six received placebo; per-sample allocation not given. It was on day 63 after the first vaccine or placebo injection that samples were taken. The study used a vaccine consisting of an Ad26 vector that expressed Wuhan-strain SARS-CoV-2 spike.

The clonotype comes from a person aged 18-65 years who received the Ad26.COV2.S COVID-19 vaccine or a placebo. The J gene is TRBJ2-7, the V gene TRBV6-5; no firm D call. Sequencing was performed on peripheral blood, taken in a trial of Ad26.COV2.S vaccine versus placebo. CDR3 DNA sequence: TGTGCCAGCAGTTATTCCCTCGTTGGAGACGAGCAGTACTTC. Translation: CASSYSLVGDEQYF.